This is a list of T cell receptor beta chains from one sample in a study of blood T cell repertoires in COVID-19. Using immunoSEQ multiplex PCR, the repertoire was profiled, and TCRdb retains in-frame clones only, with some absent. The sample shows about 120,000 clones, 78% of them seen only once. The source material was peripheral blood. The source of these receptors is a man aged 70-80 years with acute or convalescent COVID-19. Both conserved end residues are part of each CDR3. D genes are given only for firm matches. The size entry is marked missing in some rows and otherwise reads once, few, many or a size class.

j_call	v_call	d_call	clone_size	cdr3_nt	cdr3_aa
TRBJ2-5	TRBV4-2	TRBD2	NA	TGTGCCAGCAGCCAAGTCAGCAGCGGGGGGGCCGAGACCCAGTACTTC	CASSQVSSGGAETQYF
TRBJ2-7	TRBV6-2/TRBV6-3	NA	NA	TGTGCCAGCAGTTACCCTTTAACAGGGCAGCAGTACTTC	CASSYPLTGQQYF
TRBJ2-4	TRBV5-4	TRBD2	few	TGTGCCAGCAGTATCGGGGGGTGGGAGACGGCCAAAAACATTCAGTACTTC	CASSIGGWETAKNIQYF
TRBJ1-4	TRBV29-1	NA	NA	TGCAGCGTTGAGCTCCCAGGGGCGGGCGGGCTGTTTTTT	CSVELPGAGGLFF
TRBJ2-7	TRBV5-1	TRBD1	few	TGCGCCAGCAGCTTGGACAGACAGGGGCGGGAGCAGTACTTC	CASSLDRQGREQYF
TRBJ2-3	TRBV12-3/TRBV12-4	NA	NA	TGTGCCAGCACCCTTAGCGGCACAGATACGCAGTATTTT	CASTLSGTDTQYF
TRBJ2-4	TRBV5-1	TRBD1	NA	TGCGCCAGCAGCCGGGACAGAGCCGAAAACATTCAGTACTTC	CASSRDRAENIQYF
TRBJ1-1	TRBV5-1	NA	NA	TGCGCCAGCATACAGGATAGGAACACTGAAGCTTTCTTT	CASIQDRNTEAFF
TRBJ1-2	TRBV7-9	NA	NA	TGTGCCAGCAGCTTCGAGGGACTCAATGGCTACACCTTC	CASSFEGLNGYTF
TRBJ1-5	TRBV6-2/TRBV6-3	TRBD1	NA	TGTGCCAGCAGTGCGGACAGGGTTAATCAGCCCCAGCATTTT	CASSADRVNQPQHF
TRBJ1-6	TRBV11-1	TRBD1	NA	TGTGCCAGCAGCCCCGGGGACAGGGGCTATTCACCCCTCCACTTT	CASSPGDRGYSPLHF
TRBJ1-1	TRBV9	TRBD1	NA	TGTGCCAGCAGCGTAGTGGCGCCAGGGGGAGACACTGAAGCTTTCTTT	CASSVVAPGGDTEAFF
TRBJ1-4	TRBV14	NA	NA	TGTGCCAGCAGCCAAGATTTACAGGAGACTAATGAAAAACTGTTTTTT	CASSQDLQETNEKLFF
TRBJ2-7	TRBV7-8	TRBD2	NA	TGTGCCAGCAGGGAGACTAGCAGTGTAGGCGAGCAGTACTTC	CASRETSSVGEQYF
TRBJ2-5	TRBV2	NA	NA	TGTGCCAGCAGAGCCGTAGAGACCCAGTACTTC	CASRAVETQYF
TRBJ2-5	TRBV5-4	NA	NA	TGTGCCAGCAGCGCACGCACTTCGGGGGACCAAGAGACCCAGTACTTC	CASSARTSGDQETQYF
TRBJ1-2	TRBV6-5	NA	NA	TGTGCCAGCAGTTACTCAATCGAGTGGGGGGAGGGCTACACCTTC	CASSYSIEWGEGYTF
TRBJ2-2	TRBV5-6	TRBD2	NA	TGTGCCAGCAGCCTTCTAGCGGGGGACCATGGGCTGTTTTTT	CASSLLAGDHGLFF
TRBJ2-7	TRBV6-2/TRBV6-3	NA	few	TGTGCCAGCAGTTACTCGCGGGGCCGTCCCTACGAGCAGTACTTC	CASSYSRGRPYEQYF
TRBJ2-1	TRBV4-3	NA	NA	TGCGCCAGCAGCCAAGATCCAGGTCTCCTTAGCTCCTACAATGAGCAGTTCTTC	CASSQDPGLLSSYNEQFF
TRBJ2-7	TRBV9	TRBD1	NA	TGTGCCAGCAGCGTAGGGGGATGGGGACAGGGAACCCCCTACGAGCAGTACTTC	CASSVGGWGQGTPYEQYF
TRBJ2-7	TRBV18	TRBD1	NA	TGTGCCAGCTCCCGCACAGGGGGCTCCCCATACGAGCAGTACTTC	CASSRTGGSPYEQYF
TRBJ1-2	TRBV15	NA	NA	TGTGCCACCAGCAGAGAGACGCCGGGCTATGGCTACACCTTC	CATSRETPGYGYTF
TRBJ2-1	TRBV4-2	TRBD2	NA	TGTGCCAGCAGCGCGAGGGTAACTAGCGGGTCCTCCTACAATGAGCAGTTCTTC	CASSARVTSGSSYNEQFF
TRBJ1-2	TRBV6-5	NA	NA	TGTGCCAGCAGTCCGACCACAGATAACTATGGCTACACCTTC	CASSPTTDNYGYTF
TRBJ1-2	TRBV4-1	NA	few	TGCGCCAGCAGCCAAGATACAAACAGTGGCTACACCTTC	CASSQDTNSGYTF
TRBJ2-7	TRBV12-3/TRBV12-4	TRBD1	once	TGTGCCAGCAGTTTCTCGGACAGGGACGAGCAGTACTTC	CASSFSDRDEQYF
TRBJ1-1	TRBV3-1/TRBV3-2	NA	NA	TGTGCCAGCAGCCAAGCTCGGGGGTACGCTGAAGCTTTCTTT	CASSQARGYAEAFF
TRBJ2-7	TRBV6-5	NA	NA	TGTGCCAGCGTCAAGGCGGCGGGGGAGCAGTACTTC	CASVKAAGEQYF
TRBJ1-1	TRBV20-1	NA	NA	TGCAGTGCCAGTGAAGGGGACATGAACACTGAAGCTTTCTTT	CSASEGDMNTEAFF
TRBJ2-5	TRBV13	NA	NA	TGTGCCAGCAGCCTAAAGGTGGAGCGGCAAGAGACCCAGTACTTC	CASSLKVERQETQYF
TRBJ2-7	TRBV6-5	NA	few	TGTGCCAGCAGCCAATCAGGGGTCGGGGAGTCCGAGCAGTACTTC	CASSQSGVGESEQYF
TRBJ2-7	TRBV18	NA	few	TGTGCCAGCTCAATCGGGATCCTCCCCCTCTACGAGCAGTACTTC	CASSIGILPLYEQYF
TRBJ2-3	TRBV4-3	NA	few	TGCGCCAGCAGCCACGGGAACAGCGCAGATACGCAGTATTTT	CASSHGNSADTQYF
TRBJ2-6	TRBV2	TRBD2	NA	TGTGCCAGCAGCCCCGGGACTAGCGGGGGGGCCCCGCTGTCTGGGGCCAACGTCCTGACTTTC	CASSPGTSGGAPLSGANVLTF
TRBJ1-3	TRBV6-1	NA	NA	TGTGCCAGCAGTGAAGCGAGAATAGGGAGGTCAACATATTTT	CASSEARIGRSTYF
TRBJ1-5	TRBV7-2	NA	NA	TGTGCCAGCAGCTTAGGGTGGCAACAGCCCCAGCATTTT	CASSLGWQQPQHF
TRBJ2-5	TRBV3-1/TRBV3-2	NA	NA	TGTGCCAGCAGCCCCGCCGGGAAACAAGAGACCCAGTACTTC	CASSPAGKQETQYF